This paragraph covers one TCR beta chain sequence. Its target is not known. Naive CD8 populations comprised CD45RO-negative cells positively selected for CCR7, excluding terminally differentiated effector memory CD45RA+ cells. Healthy HIV-negative adults without recent acute infections or vaccinations served as donors. These data are taken from a study of shared clonotypes between healthy human individuals. Study-level background: The donor pool was made up of a couple of women and three men aged 18 to 49.

At deep level, the assay was performed. Using immunoSEQ multiplex PCR, the repertoire was profiled, and TCRdb retains in-frame clones only, with some absent. The table has fewer than 1 million clones, 90% to 97% seen once. The study, taken as a whole, reports: Among non-shared clonotypes, generation probabilities were lower than among those shared by all four donors.

The receptor's source is a man aged 25 to 40 in good health. What was sequenced was naive CD8+ T cells sorted from blood.

The CDR3 loop reads CASSLGGASEETQYF. CDR3 nucleotide sequence: TGCGCCAGCAGCCTCGGGGGAGCGAGTGAAGAGACCCAGTACTTC. V is TRBV4-1 and J is TRBJ2-5; tentatively, D is TRBD2 (6 bases). The V gene's germline CDR1 is MGHRA and CDR2 YSYEKL. The CDR3 is 15 residues long. The V end lost 4 bases, the J end lost 3 bases, and 15 bases lay between the germline ends.